These 30 T cell receptor beta chains were all obtained from the same sample, sequenced in a study of cytomegalovirus exposure and HLA in healthy donors. Researchers ran the PCR with 60 Vbeta and 13 Jbeta primers. Libraries were prepared by immunoSEQ multiplex PCR; TCRdb keeps only in-frame clonotypes and omits some of them. There are around 40,000 clones in the sample, with 5.9% held by the top ten. The source material was PBMCs. All receptors derive from a human donor in good health.

V and J are TRBV6-1 and TRBJ1-6; TRBD1 aligns across 9 bases. V shed 6 bases and J 7 bases; nucleotides not matched to a gene: 7. Germline CDR1 is MNHNS and CDR2 is SASEGT. The CDR3 is 15 residues long. The CDR3 spells CASRPRDRDNSPLHF. The CDR3 nucleotides are TGTGCCAGCAGGCCCCGGGACAGGGACAATTCACCCCTCCACTTT.

The chain has TRBV12-2 and TRBJ1-2. TRBV12-2 corresponds to a pseudogene. The CDR3 loop spans 12 amino acids. This CDR3 is CASRLEGYGYTF. CDR3 DNA sequence: TGTGCAAGTCGCCTCGAGGGCTATGGCTACACCTTC.

The chain has TRBV30 and TRBJ1-5, with D perhaps matching TRBD1 (5 bases). V lost 0 bases to trimming and J lost 7 bases, with 16 bases between them. This CDR3 region has 15 residues. The V gene's germline CDR1 is GTSNPN and CDR2 SVGIG (reference sequence). The CDR3 DNA sequence: TGTGCCTGGAGTGTAAGTGGGGGGGGAGGGCAGCCCCAGCATTTT. It translates to CAWSVSGGGGQPQHF.

The V and J genes are TRBV29-1 and TRBJ2-3, with 14 bases identical to TRBD2. In germline, CDR1 is SQVTM, CDR2 ANQGSEA. This CDR3 is built from 15 residues. V lost 7 bases, J lost 5 bases, and 8 bases stayed unmatched. The CDR3 DNA is TGCAGCGCCCGGACTAGCGGGGGGAGGGGAGATACGCAGTATTTT. Translation gives CSARTSGGRGDTQYF.

The chain couples TRBV14 to TRBJ2-2; 7 bases are a match to TRBD2. CDR1 is SGHDN and CDR2 is FVKESK in the germline V gene. Unmatched junction bases numbered 1, after V lost 6 bases and J lost 3 bases. This CDR3 comprises 13 residues. The DNA for the CDR3 is TGTGCCAGCAGTCGGGGGGACACCGGGGAGCTGTTTTTT. Protein: CASSRGDTGELFF.

The chain recombines TRBV2 with TRBJ2-7; the match to TRBD2 covers 11 bases. The CDR3 runs 15 residues. The V segment lost 6 bases and the J segment 3 bases; nucleotides outside the gene matches: 7. Germline CDR1 is SNHLY and CDR2 is FYNNEI. Here the CDR3 DNA reads TGTGCCAGCAGGGATAGCGGGGGGGCCAGCTACGAGCAGTACTTC. Its translation is CASRDSGGASYEQYF.

This chain links TRBV30 with TRBJ2-1; D is undetermined. The V and J ends lost 0 bases and 6 bases respectively, with 3 bases between them. The CDR3 totals 11 residues. The V gene's germline CDR1 is GTSNPN and CDR2 SVGIG (reference sequence). The CDR3, as DNA: TGTGCCTGGAGTGTTATCAATGAGCAGTTCTTC. Protein product: CAWSVINEQFF.

The V gene is TRBV5-4, the J gene TRBJ1-4; D gene ambiguous. Germline V gene sequence: CDR1 SGHNT, CDR2 YYREEE (reference sequence). This CDR3 contains 13 residues. The germline V and J ends were trimmed by 4 bases and 7 bases, with 11 bases remaining between them. The CDR3 DNA is TGTGCCAGCAGCACCGGGTCCCGTGAAAAACTGTTTTTT. It specifies CASSTGSREKLFF.

The V gene is TRBV7-9, the J gene TRBJ2-7, with D unresolved. CDR3 length: 14 amino acids. V was pared by 0 bases and J by 0 bases, with 6 bases between. Germline lookup yields CDR1 SEHNR and CDR2 FQNEAQ (reference sequence). CDR3 residues: CASSLAVASYEQYF. For the CDR3, the DNA is TGTGCCAGCAGCTTAGCGGTGGCCTCCTACGAGCAGTACTTC.

This chain connects TRBV5-4 to TRBJ1-2; D uncertain. V lost 6 bases to trimming and J lost 4 bases, with 19 bases between them. CDR1 is SGHNT, CDR2 YYREEE, per germline (reference sequence). The CDR3 extends over 15 amino acids. This CDR3 reads CASTFLSTESYGYTF. In nucleotides, the CDR3 is TGTGCCAGCACTTTCCTTTCGACGGAGAGCTATGGCTACACCTTC. Supplemented by reference TRBV5-4 and TRBJ1-2, the full variable domain reads ETGVTQSPTHLIKTRGQQVTLRCSSQSGHNTVSWYQQALGQGPQFIFQYYREEENGRGNFPPRFSGLQFPNYSSELNVNALELDDSALYLCASTFLSTESYGYTFGSGTRLTVV.

The chain employs TRBV5-1 and TRBJ2-3; 10 bases match TRBD2. J was trimmed by 5 bases and V by 0 bases; bases with no gene match: 9. This CDR3 spans 17 amino acids. Germline V gene data show CDR1 as SGHRS and CDR2 as YFSETQ. This chain's CDR3 is CASSLASGASGGDTQYF. CDR3 in DNA: TGCGCCAGCAGCTTGGCCTCCGGGGCTAGCGGGGGAGATACGCAGTATTTT.

V is TRBV11-2 and J is TRBJ1-1; D is unresolved. CDR1 and CDR2 from the germline V gene are SGHAT and FQNNGV. V was shortened by 4 bases and J by 1 base, with 4 bases between the two germline ends. The CDR3 is made up of 12 amino acids. The CDR3 DNA sequence: TGTGCCAGCAGCTCCGGGAACACTGAAGCTTTCTTT. It translates to CASSSGNTEAFF.

The V gene is TRBV5-1, the J gene TRBJ2-1; D remains ambiguous. This CDR3 spans 12 amino acids. Germline assignment: CDR1 SGHRS and CDR2 YFSETQ. V was cut by 2 bases and J by 6 bases, with 6 bases left in between. The CDR3 loop reads CASSFRGNEQFF. CDR3 DNA: TGCGCCAGCAGCTTCCGAGGCAATGAGCAGTTCTTC.

The chain combines TRBV7-9 with TRBJ1-6; 8 bases are shared with TRBD1. The germline gives CDR1 SEHNR, CDR2 FQNEAQ (reference sequence). J was trimmed by 5 bases and V by 6 bases; bases with no gene match: 6. This CDR3 region has 15 residues. CDR3 protein: CASRLGQGDNSPLHF. Written as DNA, the CDR3 is TGTGCCAGCAGACTTGGACAGGGCGATAATTCACCCCTCCACTTT. Full variable domain (rest looked up from reference TRBV7-9 and TRBJ1-6): DTGVSQNPRHKITKRGQNVTFRCDPISEHNRLYWYRQTLGQGPEFLTYFQNEAQLEKSRLLSDRFSAERPKGSFSTLEIQRTEQGDSAMYLCASRLGQGDNSPLHFGNGTRLTVT.

J is TRBJ1-1 and V is TRBV7-9; perhaps TRBD1 as D (5 bases). From germline, CDR1 is SEHNR and CDR2 FQNEAQ (reference sequence). This CDR3 contains 15 residues. The V and J ends lost 4 bases and 0 bases respectively, with 12 bases between them. The CDR3 protein is CASSSRTTMNTEAFF. CDR3 DNA: TGTGCCAGCAGCTCCCGGACAACTATGAACACTGAAGCTTTCTTT. Combining the CDR3 with reference TRBV7-9 and TRBJ1-1 gives the whole variable domain DTGVSQNPRHKITKRGQNVTFRCDPISEHNRLYWYRQTLGQGPEFLTYFQNEAQLEKSRLLSDRFSAERPKGSFSTLEIQRTEQGDSAMYLCASSSRTTMNTEAFFGQGTRLTVV.

V is TRBV5-6 and J is TRBJ2-6; tentatively, D is TRBD1 (6 bases). The V and J ends lost 6 bases and 1 base respectively, with 11 bases between them. Looked up from germline, CDR1 is SGHDT and CDR2 is YYEEEE. This CDR3 has 15 amino acids. The CDR3 coding sequence is TGTGCCAGCACCAGGGGATTGTCTGGGGCCAACGTCCTGACTTTC. Amino acids: CASTRGLSGANVLTF. The complete variable domain, with remaining parts taken from reference TRBV5-6 and TRBJ2-6, reads DAGVTQSPTHLIKTRGQQVTLRCSPKSGHDTVSWYQQALGQGPQFIFQYYEEEERQRGNFPDRFSGHQFPNYSSELNVNALLLGDSALYLCASTRGLSGANVLTFGAGSRLTVL.

This sequence joins TRBV27 and TRBJ1-3; the match to TRBD1 covers 7 bases. Trimming removed 5 bases from V and 0 bases from J; junction bases left unmatched: 7. CDR1 is MNHEY, CDR2 SMNVEV, per germline (reference sequence). The CDR3 consists of 16 residues. The CDR3 sequence is CASSPTGVFSGNTIYF. In nucleotides, the CDR3 is TGTGCCAGCAGTCCCACAGGGGTCTTCTCTGGAAACACCATATATTTT.

The rearrangement links TRBV7-9 to TRBJ1-1; 10 bases line up with TRBD1. CDR3 length equals 17 residues. CDR1 is SEHNR, CDR2 FQNEAQ, per germline (reference sequence). V lost 5 bases, J lost 5 bases, and 14 bases stayed unmatched. The CDR3 coding sequence is TGTGCCAGCAGCCCCCTGACAGGGGGCTCGGCAAGTACTGAAGCTTTCTTT. This gives the protein CASSPLTGGSASTEAFF.

The gene calls are TRBV7-6 and TRBJ1-4; 8 nucleotides align to TRBD1. The CDR3 is 18 residues long. Germline V gene data show CDR1 as SGHVS and CDR2 as FNYEAQ. Trimming took 5 bases from V and 4 from J; bases not matched to a gene: 15. CDR3 sequence: CASSNQDREGGGNEKLFF. Here the CDR3 DNA reads TGTGCCAGCAGCAACCAGGACAGGGAGGGCGGTGGTAATGAAAAACTGTTTTTT.

The chain recombines TRBV15 with TRBJ1-4, with 9 bases aligning to TRBD1. CDR1 is LNHNV, CDR2 YYDKDF, per germline (reference sequence). The V segment lost 6 bases and the J segment 7 bases; nucleotides outside the gene matches: 3. There are 13 residues in the CDR3. In nucleotides, the CDR3 is TGTGCCACCAGTACAGGGGGCGGTGAAAAACTGTTTTTT. Translated: CATSTGGGEKLFF.

The chain has TRBV7-2 and TRBJ2-2, with TRBD1 matching over 9 bases. This CDR3 comprises 15 residues. CDR1 and CDR2 (germline): SGHTA, FQGNSA. J was trimmed by 4 bases and V by 4 bases; bases with no gene match: 4. The DNA of the CDR3 is TGTGCCAGCAGCTCACAGGGGGCGGGCACCGGGGAGCTGTTTTTT. Protein: CASSSQGAGTGELFF.

The chain couples TRBV7-9 to TRBJ2-3; 12 bases fit TRBD2. The CDR3 loop spans 15 amino acids. Germline values: CDR1 SEHNR, CDR2 FQNEAQ (reference sequence). Trimming at V came to 5 bases and at J to 4 bases, leaving 4 bases not matched to a gene. CDR3 sequence: CASSPSGGAADTQYF. As DNA, the CDR3 is TGTGCCAGCAGCCCTAGCGGGGGGGCCGCAGATACGCAGTATTTT.

V usage is TRBV7-3 and J usage is TRBJ1-6; no clear D gene. The CDR3 extends over 14 amino acids. CDR1 is SGHTA, CDR2 FQGTGA, per germline. V shed 5 bases and J shed 10 bases, with 15 bases lying between them. The CDR3 region is CASSHGGLGSPLHF. Written as DNA, the CDR3 is TGTGCCAGCAGCCACGGAGGGCTAGGGTCACCCCTCCACTTT.

The rearrangement uses TRBV7-9 and TRBJ2-7; D is ambiguous. Trimming shortened V by 0 bases and J by 2 bases, and 8 bases separated the two germline ends. CDR3 length equals 14 residues. Germline V gene data show CDR1 as SEHNR and CDR2 as FQNEAQ (reference sequence). This chain's CDR3 is CASSLAVSAYEQYF. CDR3 bases: TGTGCCAGCAGCTTAGCCGTGAGCGCCTACGAGCAGTACTTC.

The rearrangement joins TRBV27 to TRBJ2-2; 7 positions match TRBD1. Germline values: CDR1 MNHEY, CDR2 SMNVEV (reference sequence). Trimming took 6 bases from V and 7 from J; bases not matched to a gene: 8. The CDR3 is 14 residues long. The CDR3 loop is CASSPGTASGELFF. CDR3 sequence (DNA): TGTGCCAGCAGCCCTGGGACAGCAAGCGGGGAGCTGTTTTTT.

This chain joins TRBV5-8 and TRBJ2-6; TRBD1 is a possible D gene (6 bases). The CDR3 is made up of 17 amino acids. Trimming cost V 3 bases and J 0 bases, with 13 bases left between them. The V gene's germline CDR1 is SGHTS and CDR2 YDEGEE. CDR3 sequence (DNA): TGTGCCAGCAGCTCAGGACAGATCCGCTCTGGGGCCAACGTCCTGACTTTC. Translated: CASSSGQIRSGANVLTF.

V and J are TRBV13 and TRBJ1-2; perhaps TRBD1 as D (5 bases). The CDR3 extends over 14 amino acids. Trimming took off 2 bases at V and 7 bases at J, with 14 bases between the two ends. Germline CDR1 and CDR2: PRHDT and FYEKMQ (reference sequence). The CDR3 DNA reads TGTGCCAGCAGCTTAACGGGGGATGTTAGTGGCTACACCTTC. Translating gives CASSLTGDVSGYTF.

The chain recombines TRBV5-8 with TRBJ2-5; 7 positions match TRBD1. Germline V CDR1 and CDR2: SGHTS, YDEGEE. V shed 4 bases and J 4 bases; nucleotides not matched to a gene: 7. This CDR3 spans 14 amino acids. In DNA form, the CDR3 reads TGTGCCAGCAGCCCCGACAGGGCGGTAGAGACCCAGTACTTC. It translates to CASSPDRAVETQYF.

Its frequency marks this clone as medium-sized. This chain links TRBV7-9 with TRBJ1-4; unclear D gene. Trimming cost V 9 bases and J 0 bases, with 11 bases left between them. The CDR3 runs 14 residues. CDR1 is SEHNR and CDR2 is FQNEAQ in the germline V gene (reference sequence). Written as DNA, the CDR3 is TGTGCCAGTCGAAACAGAGCAACTAATGAAAAACTGTTTTTT. Protein sequence: CASRNRATNEKLFF.

This rearrangement joins TRBV19 to TRBJ2-6, with D maybe TRBD1 (5 bases). The CDR3 covers 17 residues. Trimming removed 5 bases at V and 4 bases at J, with 18 bases between. Per the germline V gene, CDR1 is LNHDA and CDR2 is SQIVND (reference sequence). Here the CDR3 DNA reads TGTGCCAGTAGTTACCCCAGGGCCCTGCCAGGGGCCAACGTCCTGACTTTC. As protein: CASSYPRALPGANVLTF.